This T cell receptor beta chain stems from a study of blood T cells in healthy people across ages. Through a sample-barcoded 5' primer and a J-beta primer mix, a second PCR was run for roughly 6 to 11 cycles. A 12-random-nucleotide template-switch adaptor tagged each cDNA molecule. TCRdb processed the 5' RACE reads anew with MiXCR; each CDR3 protein has one entry. Here the sample spans 630,000 or so distinct CDR3 sequences, under 30% being singletons. CDR1 SQVTM and CDR2 ANQGSEA come from the germline V gene. CDR3 length equals 13 residues. With 7 bases clipped from V and 5 bases from J, the junction kept 9 bases outside the gene matches.

Sequenced input: blood. V gene TRBV29-1 combines with J gene TRBJ2-3; 7 bases are a match to TRBD1. This clonotype was obtained from a woman older than 75 in good health. CDR3 residues: CSAEGAVEDTQYF. The CDR3 coding sequence is TGCAGCGCCGAGGGGGCGGTAGAAGATACGCAGTATTTT.